The clone carrying this T cell receptor (beta chain) was detected a few times. Its antigen is not identified. Profiled with immunoSEQ multiplex PCR; TCRdb holds only in-frame clones, not every one. Of approximately 100,000 clones listed, approximately 90% were seen once; the top ten hold over 0.8%. The data stem from a study of PD-L1 blockade in urothelial cancer. Background on the study: About 90% of the roughly 29 patients comprised males who had bladder-origin urothelial cancer. Median blood clonality was around 0.074, with about 86,000 unique TCRs. Study-wide results and caveats: At 3 weeks on treatment, tumor-associated clones expanded more with durable benefit.

For each patient, 1 to 8 samples were obtained, pretreatment and on-treatment. CDR3 size: 16 residues. V lost 2 bases, J lost 1 base, and 3 bases stayed unmatched. Germline V lookup: CDR1 SGHTA, CDR2 FQGTGA. The sequencing here drew on PBMCs, taken around atezolizumab (anti-PD-L1) treatment. V usage is TRBV7-3 and J usage is TRBJ2-3; 10 bases map to TRBD1. The sequence came from a woman over 75 with urothelial cancer. The CDR3 bases are TGTGCCAGCAGCTTATATGGGACAGGGGGCACAGATACGCAGTATTTT. This codes for CASSLYGTGGTDTQYF.